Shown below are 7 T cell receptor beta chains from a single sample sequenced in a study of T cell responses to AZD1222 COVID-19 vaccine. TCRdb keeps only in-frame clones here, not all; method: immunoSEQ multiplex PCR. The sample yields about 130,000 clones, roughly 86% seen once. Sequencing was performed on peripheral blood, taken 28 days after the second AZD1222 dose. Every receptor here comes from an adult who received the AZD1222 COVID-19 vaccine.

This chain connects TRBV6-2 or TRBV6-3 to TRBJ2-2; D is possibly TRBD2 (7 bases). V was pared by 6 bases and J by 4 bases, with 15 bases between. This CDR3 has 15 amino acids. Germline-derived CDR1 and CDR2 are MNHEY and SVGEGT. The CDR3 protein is CASSQQGGGTGELFF. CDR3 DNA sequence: TGTGCCAGCAGCCAACAGGGAGGGGGCACCGGGGAGCTGTTTTTT.

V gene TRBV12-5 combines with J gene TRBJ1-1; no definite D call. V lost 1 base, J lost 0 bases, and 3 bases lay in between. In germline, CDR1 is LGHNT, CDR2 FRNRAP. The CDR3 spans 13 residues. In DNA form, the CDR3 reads TGTGCTAGTGGTTTGGGAGTGAACACTGAAGCTTTCTTT. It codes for CASGLGVNTEAFF.

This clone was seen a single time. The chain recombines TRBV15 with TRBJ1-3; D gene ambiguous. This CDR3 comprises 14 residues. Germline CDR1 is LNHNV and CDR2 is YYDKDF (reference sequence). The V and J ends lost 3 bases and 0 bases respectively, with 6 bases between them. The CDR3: CATSRGASGNTIYF. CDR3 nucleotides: TGTGCCACCAGCAGGGGAGCCTCTGGAAACACCATATATTTT.

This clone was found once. The CDR3 DNA follows: TGTGCCAGCAACCCCCGGGGTTCCCAAGAGACCCAGTACTTC. As protein: CASNPRGSQETQYF. This chain uses TRBV7-2 with TRBJ2-5; tentatively, D is TRBD2 (5 bases). The germline V and J ends were trimmed by 7 bases and 1 base, with 13 bases remaining between them. Germline CDR1 and CDR2: SGHTA and FQGNSA. The CDR3 loop spans 14 amino acids. The entire variable domain, with the rest obtained from reference TRBV7-2 and TRBJ2-5, is as follows: GAGVSQSPSNKVTEKGKDVELRCDPISGHTALYWYRQSLGQGLEFLIYFQGNSAPDKSGLPSDRFSAERTGGSVSTLTIQRTQQEDSAVYLCASNPRGSQETQYFGPGTRLLVL.

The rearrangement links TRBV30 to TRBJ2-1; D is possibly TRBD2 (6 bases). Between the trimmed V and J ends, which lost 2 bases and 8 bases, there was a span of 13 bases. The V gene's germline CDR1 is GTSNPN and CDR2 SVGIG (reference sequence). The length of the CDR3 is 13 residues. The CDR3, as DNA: TGTGCCTGGAGTCTCGGGACTGCCTATGAGCAGTTCTTC. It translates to CAWSLGTAYEQFF.

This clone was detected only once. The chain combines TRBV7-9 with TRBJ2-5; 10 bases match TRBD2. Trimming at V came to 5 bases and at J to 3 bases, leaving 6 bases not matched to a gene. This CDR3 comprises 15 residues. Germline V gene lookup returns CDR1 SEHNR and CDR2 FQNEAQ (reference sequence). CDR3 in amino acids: CASSPGTSEKETQYF. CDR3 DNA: TGTGCCAGCAGCCCCGGGACTAGCGAAAAAGAGACCCAGTACTTC.

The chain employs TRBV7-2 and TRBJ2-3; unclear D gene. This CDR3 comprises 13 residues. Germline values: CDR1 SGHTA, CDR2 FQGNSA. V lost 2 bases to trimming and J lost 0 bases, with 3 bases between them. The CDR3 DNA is TGTGCCAGCAGCTTACAGAGCACAGATACGCAGTATTTT. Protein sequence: CASSLQSTDTQYF.